The entry that follows covers one TCR beta chain sequence. The antigen remains unidentified. Some clones are missing from TCRdb's copy, which holds only in-frame ones; the method was immunoSEQ multiplex PCR. The sample has 85,000 to 90,000 clones; roughly 90% are singletons. The data belong to a study of T cell responses to AZD1222 COVID-19 vaccine. Study-level background: Analysis merged second doses at about 4 or about 12 weeks. General study results and limits: White British donors predominated, females outnumbered males, and clonal diversity was possibly underestimated. At baseline, seropositivity was found in only a handful of AZD1222 recipients.

The CDR3 is 12 amino acids. Germline loops: CDR1 SEHNR, CDR2 FQNEAQ (reference sequence). V lost 5 bases, J lost 1 base, and 5 bases lay in between. This sequence was found in an adult in good health. Sequenced material: peripheral blood, taken on day 0 of AZD1222 vaccination. The chain carries TRBV7-9 and TRBJ1-1; D is ambiguous. Written as DNA, the CDR3 is TGTGCCAGCAGCCCCTCGAACACTGAAGCTTTCTTT. Protein: CASSPSNTEAFF.